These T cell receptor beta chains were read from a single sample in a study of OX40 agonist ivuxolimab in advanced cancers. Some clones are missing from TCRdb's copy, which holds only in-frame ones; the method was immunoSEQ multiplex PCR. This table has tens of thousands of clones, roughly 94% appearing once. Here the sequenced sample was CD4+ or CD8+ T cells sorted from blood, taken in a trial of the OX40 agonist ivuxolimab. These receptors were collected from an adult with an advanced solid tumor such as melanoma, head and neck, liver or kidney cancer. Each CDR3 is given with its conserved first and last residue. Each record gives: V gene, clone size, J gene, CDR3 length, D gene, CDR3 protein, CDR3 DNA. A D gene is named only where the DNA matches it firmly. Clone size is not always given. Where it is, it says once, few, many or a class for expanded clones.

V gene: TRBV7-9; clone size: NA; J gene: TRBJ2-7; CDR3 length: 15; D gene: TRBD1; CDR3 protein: CASSSIAGTGFEQYF; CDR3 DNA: TGTGCCAGCAGCTCAATAGCCGGGACAGGTTTCGAGCAGTACTTC
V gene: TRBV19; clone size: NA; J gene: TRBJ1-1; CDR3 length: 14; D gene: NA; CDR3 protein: CASSILGLNTEAFF; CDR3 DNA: TGTGCCAGTAGTATCCTGGGGCTGAACACTGAAGCTTTCTTT
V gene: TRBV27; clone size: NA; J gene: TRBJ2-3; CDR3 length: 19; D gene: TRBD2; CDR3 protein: CASSSLRTSGGPSTDTQYF; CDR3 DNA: TGTGCCAGCAGTTCTCTCCGGACTAGCGGGGGACCTAGCACAGATACGCAGTATTTT
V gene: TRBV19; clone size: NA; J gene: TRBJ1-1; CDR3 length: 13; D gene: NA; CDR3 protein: CASNWGSGSEAFF; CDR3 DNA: TGTGCCAGTAATTGGGGAAGCGGCTCTGAAGCTTTCTTT
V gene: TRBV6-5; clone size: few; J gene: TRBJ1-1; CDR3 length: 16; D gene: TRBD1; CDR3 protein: CASSYSWGQSNTEAFF; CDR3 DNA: TGTGCCAGCAGTTACTCGTGGGGACAGTCGAACACTGAAGCTTTCTTT
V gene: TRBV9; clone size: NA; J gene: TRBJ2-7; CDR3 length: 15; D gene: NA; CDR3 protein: CASSVEGTLGYEQYF; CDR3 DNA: TGTGCCAGCAGCGTCGAGGGGACTTTGGGATACGAGCAGTACTTC
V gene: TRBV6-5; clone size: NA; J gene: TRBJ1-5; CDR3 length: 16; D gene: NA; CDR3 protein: CASSYSGPGGNQPQHF; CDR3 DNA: TGTGCCAGCAGTTACTCTGGGCCCGGGGGCAATCAGCCCCAGCATTTT
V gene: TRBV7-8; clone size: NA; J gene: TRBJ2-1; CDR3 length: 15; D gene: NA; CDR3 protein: CASSPAVRDHNEQFF; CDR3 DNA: TGTGCCAGCAGCCCTGCTGTACGGGACCACAATGAGCAGTTCTTC
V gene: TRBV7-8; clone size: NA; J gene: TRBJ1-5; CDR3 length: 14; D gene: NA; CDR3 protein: CASSSTGGNQPQHF; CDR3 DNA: TGTGCCAGCAGCTCGACCGGGGGCAATCAGCCCCAGCATTTT
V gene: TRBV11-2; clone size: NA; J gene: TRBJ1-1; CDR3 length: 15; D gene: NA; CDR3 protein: CASSQKTGRATEAFF; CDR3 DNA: TGTGCCAGCAGCCAAAAAACGGGGCGGGCCACTGAAGCTTTCTTT
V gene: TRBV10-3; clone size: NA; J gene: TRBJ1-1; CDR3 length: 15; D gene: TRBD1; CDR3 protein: CAISESHRGATEAFF; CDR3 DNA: TGTGCCATCAGTGAGTCGCACAGGGGGGCCACTGAAGCTTTCTTT
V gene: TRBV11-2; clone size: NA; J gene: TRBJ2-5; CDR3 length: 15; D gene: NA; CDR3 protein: CASSPWPRAEETQYF; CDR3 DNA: TGTGCCAGCAGCCCGTGGCCGAGGGCCGAAGAGACCCAGTACTTC
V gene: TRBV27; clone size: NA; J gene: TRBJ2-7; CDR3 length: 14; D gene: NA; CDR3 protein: CASSFGGARYEQYF; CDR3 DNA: TGTGCCAGCAGTTTCGGAGGGGCACGCTACGAGCAGTACTTC
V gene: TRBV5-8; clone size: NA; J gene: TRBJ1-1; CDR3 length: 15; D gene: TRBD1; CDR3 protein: CASSSGQVLNTEAFF; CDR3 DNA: TGTGCCAGCAGCAGCGGACAGGTTTTGAACACTGAAGCTTTCTTT
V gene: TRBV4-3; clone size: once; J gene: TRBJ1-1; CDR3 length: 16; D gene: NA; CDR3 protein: CASSQALEGMWTEAFF; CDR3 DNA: TGCGCCAGCAGCCAAGCCCTCGAGGGGATGTGGACTGAAGCTTTCTTT
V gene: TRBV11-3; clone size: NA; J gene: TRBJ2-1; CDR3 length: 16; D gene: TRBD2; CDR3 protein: CASSSVGTSMHNEQFF; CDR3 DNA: TGTGCCAGCAGCTCCGTGGGGACTAGTATGCATAATGAGCAGTTCTTC